Below are 5 T cell receptor beta chains sequenced from a single sample in a study of cytotoxic CD8 clonotypes in ibrutinib-treated CLL. Assay used: immunoSEQ multiplex PCR; TCRdb lists only in-frame clones, some missing. The sample holds over 100,000 clones, over 75% seen once. The sequences come from PBMCs, collected after 24 months of ibrutinib treatment. Source of these receptors: a human donor with chronic lymphocytic leukemia.

There are a few counts of this clone. The V call is TRBV4-1, the J call TRBJ1-2; D possibly corresponds to TRBD1 (6 bases). There are 15 residues in the CDR3. Germline-derived CDR1 and CDR2 are MGHRA and YSYEKL. Trimming shortened V by 2 bases and J by 4 bases, and 14 bases separated the two germline ends. The CDR3 loop reads CASSQNAGAPYGYTF. The DNA of the CDR3 is TGCGCCAGCAGCCAAAACGCAGGGGCACCCTATGGCTACACCTTC.

This clone was detected only once. The V and J genes are TRBV5-1 and TRBJ1-6; D ambiguous. The CDR3 totals 14 residues. Germline CDR1 is SGHRS and CDR2 is YFSETQ. Trimming took 0 bases from V and 8 from J, leaving 9 bases between them. CDR3 nucleotides: TGCGCCAGCAGCTTGGCCGGAAGGGATTCACCCCTCCACTTT. Its translation: CASSLAGRDSPLHF. Supplemented by reference TRBV5-1 and TRBJ1-6, the full variable domain reads KAGVTQTPRYLIKTRGQQVTLSCSPISGHRSVSWYQQTPGQGLQFLFEYFSETQRNKGNFPGRFSGRQFSNSRSEMNVSTLELGDSALYLCASSLAGRDSPLHFGNGTRLTVT.

The J gene is TRBJ1-3, the V gene TRBV28; a possible D gene is TRBD1 (6 bases). V lost 4 bases, J lost 1 base, and 8 bases lay in between. Per germline, CDR1 MDHEN and CDR2 SYDVKM. This CDR3 is 14 amino acids long. The CDR3 reads CASSSRGSGNTIYF. The CDR3 coding sequence is TGTGCCAGCAGTTCCAGGGGTTCTGGAAACACCATATATTTT.

The V gene is TRBV30, the J gene TRBJ1-1; 7 nucleotides align to TRBD1. The germline gives CDR1 GTSNPN, CDR2 SVGIG (reference sequence). The CDR3 consists of 12 residues. The V segment lost 3 bases and the J segment 11 bases; nucleotides outside the gene matches: 9. The CDR3 loop is CAWSQTGRGAFF. In DNA form, the CDR3 reads TGTGCCTGGAGCCAGACAGGGCGGGGCGCTTTCTTT.

The chain joins TRBV20-1 to TRBJ1-4; the D is unclear. The CDR3 runs 11 residues. Germline assignment: CDR1 DFQATT and CDR2 SNEGSKA (reference sequence). Trimming stripped 3 bases from V and 8 bases from J, with 7 bases between. CDR3 protein: CSASTGEKLFF. In DNA, the CDR3 is TGCAGTGCTAGCACCGGGGAAAAACTGTTTTTT.